What follows are 25 T cell receptor beta chains derived from one specimen sequenced in a study of OX40 agonist ivuxolimab in advanced cancers. Only in-frame clones appear in the TCRdb table, and some are missing; sequencing was by immunoSEQ multiplex PCR. The sample has fewer than 120,000 clones; more than 70% are singletons. Specimen: CD4+ or CD8+ T cells sorted from blood, collected in a trial of the OX40 agonist ivuxolimab. The receptors stem from an adult with an advanced solid tumor such as melanoma, head and neck, liver or kidney cancer.

This clone was seen only once. V is TRBV30 and J is TRBJ1-1, with unresolved D. This CDR3 is built from 13 residues. Trimming removed 4 bases at V and 3 bases at J, with 12 bases between. Germline-derived CDR1 and CDR2 are GTSNPN and SVGIG (reference sequence). Written as DNA, the CDR3 is TGTGCCTGGAAAAGCTCCACTCACACTGAAGCTTTCTTT. It encodes CAWKSSTHTEAFF.

The V gene is TRBV7-2, the J gene TRBJ1-3; a possible D gene is TRBD1 (6 bases). Germline V gene lookup returns CDR1 SGHTA and CDR2 FQGNSA. V was clipped by 7 bases and J by 2 bases, with 18 bases between them. This CDR3 comprises 16 residues. The CDR3 reads CASTRGGGEAGNTIYF. CDR3 nucleotides: TGTGCCAGCACAAGAGGAGGGGGAGAAGCTGGAAACACCATATATTTT.

The chain uses TRBV2 and TRBJ2-5; D is ambiguous. V lost 7 bases and J 4 bases, leaving 13 bases between the germline ends. This CDR3 spans 13 amino acids. Germline CDR1 is SNHLY and CDR2 is FYNNEI. CDR3 amino acids: CASTRLRSETQYF. The CDR3, as DNA: TGTGCCAGCACCAGGTTAAGATCAGAGACCCAGTACTTC.

The chain links TRBV30 to TRBJ1-1; no clear D. The length of the CDR3 is 14 residues. Germline V gene sequence: CDR1 GTSNPN, CDR2 SVGIG (reference sequence). The V end lost 1 base, the J end lost 8 bases, and 17 bases lay between the germline ends. CDR3 residues: CAWSAGSAPDEAFF. The CDR3 DNA is TGTGCCTGGAGTGCTGGCAGCGCCCCTGACGAAGCTTTCTTT.

This clone has just one count. The J gene is TRBJ2-7, the V gene TRBV6-6; D remains ambiguous. V dropped 5 bases and J dropped 0 bases, with 11 bases sitting between them. From germline, CDR1 is MNHNY and CDR2 SVGAGI (reference sequence). The CDR3 has 14 residues. CDR3: CASSATRSSYEQYF. For the CDR3, the DNA is TGTGCCAGCAGTGCGACCAGGAGCTCCTACGAGCAGTACTTC.

The chain carries TRBV6-6 and TRBJ2-1; no clear D. Germline CDR1 reads MNHNY; CDR2 reads SVGAGI (reference sequence). Trimming shortened V by 6 bases and J by 5 bases, and 5 bases separated the two germline ends. The CDR3 is 11 residues long. The CDR3 coding sequence is TGTGCCAGCAGGCAGAACAATGAGCAGTTCTTC. Residues: CASRQNNEQFF.

This chain uses TRBV7-8 with TRBJ1-5, with unresolved D. The CDR3 is made up of 17 amino acids. Trimming took 5 bases from V and 7 from J, leaving 24 bases between them. Germline V gene data show CDR1 as SGHVS and CDR2 as FQNEAQ. CDR3 protein: CASSPLYDIEPRQPQHF. As DNA, the CDR3 is TGTGCCAGCAGCCCCCTTTACGACATAGAGCCAAGGCAGCCCCAGCATTTT.

The chain couples TRBV14 to TRBJ2-1; 10 bases agree with TRBD2. The CDR3 has 15 residues. Germline V CDR1 and CDR2: SGHDN, FVKESK. V gave up 2 bases and J gave up 7 bases; unmatched junction bases: 5. The CDR3 sequence: CASSQSGRASNEQFF. CDR3 DNA sequence: TGTGCCAGCAGCCAAAGCGGGAGGGCCTCTAATGAGCAGTTCTTC.

This clone occurred once. The chain recombines TRBV7-9 with TRBJ1-1, with a weak D call TRBD1 (5 bases). Trimming stripped 0 bases from V and 6 bases from J, with 5 bases between. There are 12 residues in the CDR3. CDR1 SEHNR and CDR2 FQNEAQ come from the germline V gene (reference sequence). For the CDR3, the DNA is TGTGCCAGCAGCTTAGCGGGGGCTGAAGCTTTCTTT. It translates to CASSLAGAEAFF.

The chain links TRBV10-3 to TRBJ1-5; possible D gene TRBD1, 5 bases. Per germline, CDR1 ENHRY and CDR2 SYGVKD. This CDR3 has 16 residues. V dropped 6 bases and J dropped 0 bases, with 15 bases sitting between them. This CDR3 reads CAISPGGGNSNQPQHF. As DNA, the CDR3 is TGTGCCATCAGCCCCGGGGGGGGAAATAGCAATCAGCCCCAGCATTTT.

This CDR3 is CASSPTVEETQYF. The CDR3 bases are TGTGCCAGCTCACCGACAGTGGAAGAGACCCAGTACTTC. The chain couples TRBV18 to TRBJ2-5; tentatively, D is TRBD1 (5 bases). Trimming cost V 3 bases and J 3 bases, with 8 bases left between them. Germline assignment: CDR1 KGHSH and CDR2 LQKENI. This CDR3 is built from 13 residues. The full variable domain, completed using reference TRBV18 and TRBJ2-5, is NAGVMQNPRHLVRRRGQEARLRCSPMKGHSHVYWYRQLPEEGLKFMVYLQKENIIDESGMPKERFSAEFPKEGPSILRIQQVVRGDSAAYFCASSPTVEETQYFGPGTRLLVL.

This chain connects TRBV6-1 to TRBJ2-5; TRBD1 or TRBD2 may be the D gene (6 bases each). CDR3 length equals 17 residues. The V end lost 4 bases, the J end lost 1 base, and 19 bases lay between the germline ends. Looked up from germline, CDR1 is MNHNS and CDR2 is SASEGT. This CDR3 is CASSVRGVGGAQETQYF. The CDR3 nucleotides read TGTGCCAGCAGTGTCCGCGGGGTGGGGGGCGCCCAAGAGACCCAGTACTTC.

The chain has TRBV6-5 and TRBJ2-1; the D is unclear. Deletions cut 2 bases from V and 9 bases from J, with 11 bases between. Germline CDR1 and CDR2: MNHEY and SVGAGI. The CDR3 contains 13 residues. This chain's CDR3 is CASSYPARGEQFF. The CDR3, as DNA: TGTGCCAGCAGTTACCCGGCACGTGGTGAGCAGTTCTTC.

The genes are TRBV7-2 and TRBJ1-2; 9 bases match TRBD1. Germline V CDR1 and CDR2: SGHTA, FQGNSA. The V gene end was trimmed by 4 bases and the J gene end by 3 bases; junction bases not matched to a gene: 3. CDR3 size: 14 residues. CDR3 nucleotides: TGTGCCAGCAGCTCATGGACAGGGGACTATGGCTACACCTTC. Protein sequence: CASSSWTGDYGYTF.

The rearrangement joins TRBV4-1 to TRBJ2-1; D is perhaps TRBD1 or TRBD2 (7 bases each). Trimming stripped 4 bases from V and 6 bases from J, with 16 bases between. The germline gives CDR1 MGHRA, CDR2 YSYEKL. The CDR3 loop spans 15 amino acids. CDR3 sequence: CASSPGQAGVNEQFF. The CDR3 nucleotides are TGCGCCAGCAGCCCCGGACAGGCGGGAGTCAATGAGCAGTTCTTC.

V gene TRBV2 combines with J gene TRBJ1-1; D remains ambiguous. CDR1 is SNHLY, CDR2 FYNNEI, per germline. Trimming removed 4 bases from V and 0 bases from J, with 9 bases in between. The CDR3 contains 14 residues. The CDR3 DNA is TGTGCCAGCAGTGCGCGTGGGTTGAACACTGAAGCTTTCTTT. Residues: CASSARGLNTEAFF.

This rearrangement joins TRBV7-2 to TRBJ1-5; D gene unclear. This CDR3 spans 15 amino acids. With 2 bases removed from V and 5 bases from J, the gap between germline ends came to 13 bases. Germline V gene sequence: CDR1 SGHTA, CDR2 FQGNSA. Here the CDR3 reads CASSLSTKPHQPQHF. CDR3 DNA sequence: TGTGCCAGCAGCTTATCGACTAAGCCTCATCAGCCCCAGCATTTT.

The rearrangement joins TRBV28 to TRBJ2-6; no clear D. V dropped 5 bases and J dropped 0 bases, with 2 bases sitting between them. This CDR3 comprises 13 residues. The germline gives CDR1 MDHEN, CDR2 SYDVKM. The CDR3 sequence: CASSVSGANVLTF. Written as DNA, the CDR3 is TGTGCCAGCAGTGTCTCTGGGGCCAACGTCCTGACTTTC.

This clone was found a few times. The chain employs TRBV28 and TRBJ2-2, with 8 bases lining up with TRBD1. V lost 5 bases to trimming and J lost 0 bases; unmatched junction nucleotides: 5. The CDR3 has 16 amino acids. Germline V CDR1 and CDR2: MDHEN, SYDVKM. In DNA form, the CDR3 reads TGTGCCAGCAGTACGGCAGGGGGCGCGAACACCGGGGAGCTGTTTTTT. This codes for CASSTAGGANTGELFF.

This clone has just a few counts. The V call is TRBV19, the J call TRBJ2-7; 10 nucleotides agree with TRBD1. Germline loops: CDR1 LNHDA, CDR2 SQIVND (reference sequence). The CDR3 runs 15 residues. Trimming removed 4 bases from V and 6 bases from J; junction bases left unmatched: 9. The CDR3 protein is CASSTPGQGLFEQYF. The DNA of the CDR3 is TGTGCCAGTAGTACCCCGGGACAGGGGCTCTTCGAGCAGTACTTC.

This clone was picked up one time. Here the CDR3 DNA reads TGTGCCAGCAGCTCGGGACTAGCGGGGGTAGGGAATACGCAGTATTTT. It specifies CASSSGLAGVGNTQYF. The V gene is TRBV5-6, the J gene TRBJ2-3, with 14 bases matching TRBD2. Germline CDR1 and CDR2: SGHDT and YYEEEE. The CDR3 sequence is 16 residues long. The V and J ends lost 3 bases and 7 bases, in that order; junction bases with no gene match: 7.

This chain uses TRBV27 with TRBJ1-6; 8 nucleotides align to TRBD1. V shed 4 bases, J shed 9 bases, and the junction held 5 bases outside the gene matches. The CDR3 covers 14 residues. Per the germline V gene, CDR1 is MNHEY and CDR2 is SMNVEV (reference sequence). The CDR3 nucleotides read TGTGCCAGCAGTTCGGACAGGGCTCGTTCACCCCTCCACTTT. Its translation: CASSSDRARSPLHF.

This sequence joins TRBV4-1 and TRBJ1-1; D not resolved. V lost 0 bases and J 11 bases, leaving 13 bases between the germline ends. Germline values: CDR1 MGHRA, CDR2 YSYEKL. The CDR3 totals 13 residues. The DNA of the CDR3 is TGCGCCAGCAGCCAAGAGGCAGGACTTACGGCTTTCTTT. Translated: CASSQEAGLTAFF.

V usage is TRBV9 and J usage is TRBJ1-4; no firm D call. Looked up from germline, CDR1 is SGDLS and CDR2 is YYNGEE. V was shortened by 4 bases and J by 8 bases, with 9 bases between the two germline ends. The CDR3 is 12 amino acids. The CDR3 nucleotides read TGTGCCAGCAGCTCAAGCGGGGAAAAACTGTTTTTT. Translation gives CASSSSGEKLFF. Supplemented by reference TRBV9 and TRBJ1-4, the full variable domain reads DSGVTQTPKHLITATGQRVTLRCSPRSGDLSVYWYQQSLDQGLQFLIQYYNGEERAKGNILERFSAQQFPDLHSELNLSSLELGDSALYFCASSSSGEKLFFGSGTQLSVL.

The rearrangement uses TRBV5-6 and TRBJ1-1; unclear D gene. CDR1 SGHDT and CDR2 YYEEEE come from the germline V gene. Trimming stripped 4 bases from V and 1 base from J, with 14 bases between. This CDR3 is built from 15 residues. The CDR3: CASSISPTPNTEAFF. DNA for the CDR3: TGTGCCAGCAGCATTTCCCCGACACCGAACACTGAAGCTTTCTTT.